This TCR beta chain was captured in a study of cytotoxic CD8 clonotypes in ibrutinib-treated CLL. Whole-study context: Response samples were taken after a median around 13 months of treatment, range 6 to 36.

The intended depth for sequencing was 1 in 200,000 to 1 in 1 million T cells. Clones were read by immunoSEQ multiplex PCR, and TCRdb kept only the in-frame ones, dropping some. The sample includes 60,000 to 75,000 clones, approximately 90% seen only once; the top ten take approximately 3.1%. Study-wide findings and caveats: Patients showed higher baseline clonality than age-matched healthy donors, and it tracked circulating CD8+ T-cell counts.

In regard to this clone: The antigen is undetermined.

Genomic DNA for TCR beta libraries, approximately 2 micrograms, came from cryopreserved PBMCs. V dropped 2 bases and J dropped 7 bases, with 20 bases sitting between them. The CDR3 sequence is 17 residues long. The germline V gene has CDR1 SEHNR and CDR2 FQNEAQ (reference sequence). The material sequenced was PBMCs, taken after 12 months of ibrutinib treatment. This sequence was found in a human donor with chronic lymphocytic leukemia. The chain carries TRBV7-9 and TRBJ1-4; D unresolved. CDR3 amino acids: CASSLYLDPVVGEKLFF. As DNA, the CDR3 is TGTGCCAGCAGCTTATACTTAGACCCCGTAGTTGGTGAAAAACTGTTTTTT. Combining the CDR3 with reference TRBV7-9 and TRBJ1-4 gives the whole variable domain DTGVSQNPRHKITKRGQNVTFRCDPISEHNRLYWYRQTLGQGPEFLTYFQNEAQLEKSRLLSDRFSAERPKGSFSTLEIQRTEQGDSAMYLCASSLYLDPVVGEKLFFGSGTQLSVL.